This TCR beta chain stems from a study of T cell repertoires in cytomegalovirus infection. TCRdb analysed the reads with MiXCR anew, one entry per CDR3 protein. The table includes about 570,000 distinct CDR3 sequences, about 40% detected once. Regarding the study as a whole: Ex vivo, HLA-C-restricted CMV-specific TCR beta clonotypes prevailed over the rest of the response.

As for this clonotype: Its specificity is unknown.

There are 19 residues in the CDR3. V dropped 5 bases and J dropped 2; count of bases not matched to a gene: 13. Germline V lookup: CDR1 LNHDA, CDR2 SQIVND (reference sequence). The TCR was taken from a human donor in good health (CMV status not recorded). Some clones in this sample may be carry-over from other donors' samples. The sequencing here drew on cultured PBMCs, taken from culture after CMV antigen stimulation. The chain carries TRBV19 and TRBJ2-1; TRBD2 matches 12 bases. Here the CDR3 reads CASSPRPPGLAGTYNEQFF. The CDR3 DNA reads TGTGCCAGTAGTCCGCGCCCCCCCGGACTAGCGGGGACCTACAATGAGCAGTTCTTC.